The clone carrying this T cell receptor beta chain appeared a few times. Its cognate antigen is unknown. The sample is drawn from a study of shared clonotypes between healthy human individuals. Whole-study context: Each donor had three CD4 naive, three CD4 memory, two CD8 naive and one CD8 memory plate.

V lost 4 bases and J 6 bases, leaving 10 bases between the germline ends. The CDR3 has 12 residues. Germline CDR1 and CDR2: SGDLS and YYNGEE. General study points: The authors sampled blood alone, and tissue repertoires likely differ.

Sequenced by immunoSEQ multiplex PCR; TCRdb stores in-frame clones only, minus some. The sample has about 1.1 million clones, about 80% seen once; the top ten hold 0.5% to 0.65%. This receptor was taken from a man younger than 35 in good health. Some clones in this sample may be carry-over from other donors' samples. V is TRBV9 and J is TRBJ1-1; D is unclear. What was sequenced was memory CD4+ T cells from PBMCs. Sample subset: CD45RA-negative fraction. CDR3 DNA: TGTGCCAGCAGCCCACCTATCGCTGAAGCTTTCTTT. This gives the protein CASSPPIAEAFF.